These 26 T cell receptor beta chains share one sample of origin, sequenced in a study of regulatory T cells in long-lasting Graves disease. According to the study, TCR beta libraries were built with iRepertoire HTBI primers and CDR3-region Arm-PCR. TCRdb called the multiplex PCR reads again in MiXCR, with one record for every CDR3 protein. The sample records about 440,000 distinct CDR3 sequences, 14% to 15% being singletons. Time point here: newly diagnosed GD, antithyroid drugs for less than 3 months. The TCR library used RNA extracted from PBMCs. The same data also went into a second study, on T cells in Graves' hyperthyroidism and ophthalmopathy.

The sample was peripheral blood mononuclear cells (PBMCs), taken at new diagnosis, from a patient treated with antithyroid drugs. These receptors came from a woman under 40 with Graves disease.

This clonotype has just a few counts. The genes are TRBV7-9 and TRBJ2-1, with 13 bases fitting TRBD2. The CDR3 totals 18 residues. Germline CDR1 is SEHNR and CDR2 is FQNEAQ (reference sequence). V trimming: 6 bases; J trimming: 6 bases; junction bases outside the gene matches: 14. The DNA for the CDR3 is TGTGCCAGCAGACATTTCCAACGGACTAGCGGGAGATCCAATGAGCAGTTCTTC. This sequence encodes CASRHFQRTSGRSNEQFF.

The rearrangement uses TRBV9 and TRBJ1-2; 9 positions agree with TRBD1. The CDR3 length is 18 residues. Germline assignment: CDR1 SGDLS and CDR2 YYNGEE. The J segment lost 6 bases and the V segment lost 4 bases, leaving 19 bases of the junction unmatched. CDR3 in DNA: TGTGCCAGCAGCCCCTCAGTAAGGACAGGGGTTTACCGCGATGGCTACACCTTC. Its protein is CASSPSVRTGVYRDGYTF.

This clonotype was counted ten times or more. This chain links TRBV30 with TRBJ2-1; the D is unclear. Germline V lookup: CDR1 GTSNPN, CDR2 SVGIG (reference sequence). This CDR3 contains 11 residues. Trimming took 3 bases from V and 4 from J, leaving 4 bases between them. CDR3 in DNA: TGTGCCTGGAGGGGGTACAATGAGCAGTTCTTC. Protein sequence: CAWRGYNEQFF.

The V and J genes are TRBV5-4 and TRBJ2-1, with TRBD2 matching 13 bases. CDR3 size: 18 residues. The J segment lost 3 bases and the V segment lost 0 bases, leaving 6 bases of the junction unmatched. The germline V gene encodes CDR1 SGHNT and CDR2 YYREEE (reference sequence). The CDR3 loop is CASSLGLAGGGGYNEQFF. In nucleotides, the CDR3 is TGTGCCAGCAGCTTGGGACTAGCGGGAGGAGGGGGCTACAATGAGCAGTTCTTC.

This clonotype has a count of ten or more. The chain is built from TRBV12-3 or TRBV12-4 and TRBJ2-3, with D perhaps assigned TRBD1 or TRBD2 (5 bases each). The CDR3 has 14 residues. The V and J ends lost 7 bases and 6 bases respectively, with 17 bases between them. This CDR3 is CASIIGTAGDTQYF. The CDR3 DNA sequence: TGTGCCAGCATCATCGGGACCGCCGGGGATACGCAGTATTTT.

At least ten counts were recorded for this clonotype. The chain employs TRBV28 and TRBJ2-7; the match to TRBD2 covers 8 bases. Germline-derived CDR1 and CDR2 are MDHEN and SYDVKM. The CDR3 contains 15 residues. Unmatched junction bases numbered 5, after V lost 1 base and J lost 3 bases. Here the CDR3 DNA reads TGTGCCAGCAGTTTATCGGGACTAGTCAGCTACGAGCAGTACTTC. Its protein product is CASSLSGLVSYEQYF.

The chain uses TRBV27 and TRBJ2-3, with D possibly TRBD1 on 5 matching bases. V was cut by 2 bases and J by 5 bases, with 11 bases left in between. This CDR3 has 14 amino acids. CDR1 and CDR2 (germline): MNHEY, SMNVEV (reference sequence). CDR3 bases: TGTGCCAGCAGTTTACAGGGTAGTGGAGATACGCAGTATTTT. Its translation: CASSLQGSGDTQYF.

This sequence joins TRBV24-1 and TRBJ2-1; no clear D. This CDR3 has 16 amino acids. With 3 bases removed from V and 0 bases from J, the gap between germline ends came to 11 bases. The germline V gene encodes CDR1 KGHDR and CDR2 SFDVKD. CDR3 sequence (DNA): TGTGCCACCAGTGATCTTCCAGTGAGCTCCTACAATGAGCAGTTCTTC. Protein product: CATSDLPVSSYNEQFF.

There are a few counts of this clonotype. The rearrangement joins TRBV9 to TRBJ2-7; 10 bases match TRBD1. J gave up 6 bases and V 2 bases, and 5 bases lay outside the gene matches. The CDR3 has 14 residues. Germline-derived CDR1 and CDR2 are SGDLS and YYNGEE. CDR3 loop: CASSVGTGEREQYF. CDR3 nucleotide sequence: TGTGCCAGCAGCGTCGGGACAGGGGAGCGCGAGCAGTACTTC.

This clonotype was detected ten times or more. The chain links TRBV7-3 to TRBJ2-3; 11 bases agree with TRBD2. This CDR3 comprises 16 residues. V shed 5 bases and J 1 base; nucleotides not matched to a gene: 5. CDR1 is SGHTA and CDR2 is FQGTGA in the germline V gene. CDR3 in amino acids: CASSPQGLAGTDTQYF. CDR3 bases: TGTGCCAGCAGCCCCCAGGGACTAGCGGGCACAGATACGCAGTATTTT. The entire variable domain, with the rest obtained from reference TRBV7-3 and TRBJ2-3, is as follows: GAGVSQTPSNKVTEKGKYVELRCDPISGHTALYWYRQSLGQGPEFLIYFQGTGAADDSGLPNDRFFAVRPEGSVSTLKIQRTERGDSAVYLCASSPQGLAGTDTQYFGPGTRLTVL.

This clonotype showed up many times. The chain carries TRBV19 and TRBJ1-5; no clear D gene. This CDR3 comprises 12 residues. Trimming cost V 3 bases and J 9 bases, with 9 bases left between them. Germline-derived CDR1 and CDR2 are LNHDA and SQIVND (reference sequence). This CDR3 is CASSIGVRPQHF. In DNA, the CDR3 is TGTGCCAGTAGTATTGGGGTTCGGCCCCAGCATTTT.

In this sample, this clonotype turned up a few times. The chain couples TRBV15 to TRBJ2-6, with 8 bases aligning to TRBD1. J lost 2 bases, V lost 6 bases, and 9 bases had no gene match. This CDR3 comprises 17 residues. Germline V gene sequence: CDR1 LNHNV, CDR2 YYDKDF (reference sequence). The CDR3 nucleotides read TGTGCCACCAGTACCGGACAGGGTGGAGCTGGGGCCAACGTCCTGACTTTC. It is translated as CATSTGQGGAGANVLTF. Full variable domain (outside the CDR3, taken from reference TRBV15 and TRBJ2-6): DAMVIQNPRYQVTQFGKPVTLSCSQTLNHNVMYWYQQKSSQAPKLLFHYYDKDFNNEADTPDNFQSRRPNTSFCFLDIRSPGLGDTAMYLCATSTGQGGAGANVLTFGAGSRLTVL.

CDR3 sequence: CASRPPDNTYEQYF. Written as DNA, the CDR3 is TGTGCCAGCAGACCCCCGGACAATACCTACGAGCAGTACTTC. This chain connects TRBV12-3 or TRBV12-4 to TRBJ2-7; tentatively, D is TRBD1 (5 bases). Trimming removed 6 bases at V and 2 bases at J, with 14 bases between. The CDR3 length is 14 residues.

The V gene is TRBV19, the J gene TRBJ2-5, with D perhaps matching TRBD1 or TRBD2 (5 bases each). V was shortened by 7 bases and J by 4 bases, with 13 bases between the two germline ends. CDR1 is LNHDA, CDR2 SQIVND, per germline (reference sequence). The CDR3 sequence is 13 residues long. CDR3 DNA: TGTGCCAGTACGGGACCCACCCCAGAGACCCAGTACTTC. Its protein is CASTGPTPETQYF.

A few counts support this clonotype. A read error may produce the germline difference seen at one junction end. The rearrangement uses TRBV9 and TRBJ2-1, with 9 bases matching TRBD2. Germline loops: CDR1 SGDLS, CDR2 YYNGEE. This CDR3 has 15 residues. The CDR3 DNA reads TGTGCCAGCAGCGTACGGCGGGAGGGCAGCAATGGGCAGTTCTTC. Protein sequence: CASSVRREGSNGQFF. Supplemented by reference TRBV9 and TRBJ2-1, the full variable domain reads DSGVTQTPKHLITATGQRVTLRCSPRSGDLSVYWYQQSLDQGLQFLIQYYNGEERAKGNILERFSAQQFPDLHSELNLSSLELGDSALYFCASSVRREGSNGQFFGPGTRLTVL.

This clonotype was recorded a few times. The chain joins TRBV5-1 to TRBJ2-1, with D perhaps TRBD1 or TRBD2 (5 bases each). Germline loops: CDR1 SGHRS, CDR2 YFSETQ. V was clipped by 0 bases and J by 4 bases, with 11 bases between them. The CDR3 is 15 residues long. CDR3 sequence (DNA): TGCGCCAGCAGCTTGGGGGGGACGGAATACAATGAGCAGTTCTTC. Protein sequence: CASSLGGTEYNEQFF.

Many counts were recorded for this clonotype. The rearrangement uses TRBV12-3 or TRBV12-4 and TRBJ2-5; no firm D call. The CDR3 runs 13 residues. Trimming stripped 3 bases from V and 5 bases from J, with 10 bases between. CDR3: CASSLVGLETQYF. CDR3 bases: TGTGCCAGCAGTTTGGTGGGCCTTGAGACCCAGTACTTC.

This clonotype was found many times. V gene TRBV12-5 combines with J gene TRBJ2-1; possible D gene TRBD2, 6 bases. Germline V lookup: CDR1 LGHNT, CDR2 FRNRAP. V was trimmed by 3 bases and J by 7 bases, leaving 13 bases between them. The CDR3 contains 14 residues. CDR3 region: CASGFNWRENEQFF. DNA of the CDR3: TGTGCTAGTGGTTTCAATTGGAGGGAGAATGAGCAGTTCTTC.

This clonotype has more than one count but fewer than ten. It may be a read error: a sequence one base away is much more abundant. The V gene is TRBV12-3 or TRBV12-4, the J gene TRBJ2-2, with D uncertain. Trimming removed 3 bases from V and 4 bases from J, with 6 bases in between. The CDR3 spans 13 residues. The CDR3 sequence is CASSFQVTGELFF. In nucleotides, the CDR3 is TGTGCCAGCAGTTTTCAGGTCACCGGGGAGCTGTTTTTT.

The CDR3 spells CASTPRAGTGYEQYF. CDR3 nucleotides: TGTGCCAGCACCCCACGAGCGGGAACGGGTTACGAGCAGTACTTC. The chain links TRBV12-3 or TRBV12-4 to TRBJ2-7; the match to TRBD2 covers 7 bases. Germline trimming cut 7 bases from V and 4 bases from J; bases unmatched to any gene: 13. The CDR3 sequence is 15 residues long.

This clonotype was picked up a small number of times. V usage is TRBV5-6 and J usage is TRBJ1-3; unclear D gene. The CDR3 length is 14 residues. Per the germline V gene, CDR1 is SGHDT and CDR2 is YYEEEE. Trimming shortened V by 1 base and J by 3 bases, and 8 bases separated the two germline ends. The CDR3 DNA is TGTGCCAGCAGCTTGTGGAGTCTTGGAAACACCATATATTTT. Encoded protein: CASSLWSLGNTIYF.

This clonotype was seen a few times. V and J are TRBV13 and TRBJ2-7, with TRBD2 matching 7 bases. The CDR3 has 15 residues. The germline V gene has CDR1 PRHDT and CDR2 FYEKMQ (reference sequence). J was trimmed by 7 bases and V by 5 bases; bases with no gene match: 14. The CDR3 nucleotides are TGTGCCAGCAGCGTTAATAGCGGGTCATGGGGGGAGCAGTACTTC. Its translation is CASSVNSGSWGEQYF.

This clonotype occurred a few times. V usage is TRBV7-3 and J usage is TRBJ2-1; 11 positions agree with TRBD2. The CDR3 covers 18 residues. Trimming at V came to 4 bases and at J to 3 bases, leaving 11 bases not matched to a gene. Germline V gives CDR1 SGHTA, CDR2 FQGTGA. The CDR3 loop is CASSSGRASGRIYNEQFF. The CDR3 DNA follows: TGTGCCAGCAGCTCCGGGAGAGCTAGCGGGAGGATCTACAATGAGCAGTTCTTC. The whole variable domain, filled in from reference TRBV7-3 and TRBJ2-1, reads GAGVSQTPSNKVTEKGKYVELRCDPISGHTALYWYRQSLGQGPEFLIYFQGTGAADDSGLPNDRFFAVRPEGSVSTLKIQRTERGDSAVYLCASSSGRASGRIYNEQFFGPGTRLTVL.

This clonotype was seen repeatedly, ten times or more. The chain is built from TRBV12-3 or TRBV12-4 and TRBJ2-7; D is undetermined. The ends were cut back, 1 base at V and 6 bases at J, with 7 bases in the middle. There are 12 residues in the CDR3. CDR3 region: CASSLVNGEQYF. CDR3 sequence (DNA): TGTGCCAGCAGTTTAGTGAACGGCGAGCAGTACTTC.

A note on this clonotype: This could be a read error, since a much larger clone is one nucleotide away. The conserved final phenylalanine or tryptophan is absent from the CDR3, which likely points to a read error. The V gene is TRBV27, the J gene TRBJ2-7; D is uncertain. Germline V gene lookup returns CDR1 MNHEY and CDR2 SMNVEV (reference sequence). The germline V and J ends were trimmed by 4 bases and 5 bases, with 12 bases remaining between them. This CDR3 comprises 13 residues. The CDR3 DNA is TGTGCCAGCAGTTACGTCCTCGGGCACGAGCAGTACTCC. Its protein product is CASSYVLGHEQYS.

The gene calls are TRBV10-3 and TRBJ1-2; 8 positions match TRBD1. This CDR3 spans 18 amino acids. The germline gives CDR1 ENHRY, CDR2 SYGVKD. The V and J ends lost 3 bases and 4 bases, in that order; junction bases with no gene match: 16. The CDR3 protein is CAISDTPTGTGLSYGYTF. The CDR3 region has the DNA TGTGCCATCAGTGATACGCCTACCGGGACAGGCCTCTCCTATGGCTACACCTTC.